This TCR beta chain was obtained from a study of shared clonotypes between healthy human individuals. Study-level points and caveats: Donors were few, which limited the genetic and exposure-history diversity represented.

Concerning this clone: As yet, its antigen is unknown.

Every contributor of samples was a Caucasian grown-up residing in Nashville, Tennessee. Data came from immunoSEQ multiplex PCR; TCRdb stores just in-frame clones and leaves some out. There are some 900,000 clones in the sample; approximately 80% occur only once, and over 1.3% lies in the top ten. The CDR3 totals 10 residues. Deletions cut 7 bases from V and 7 bases from J, with 7 bases between. CDR1 and CDR2 (germline): DFQATT, SNEGSKA (reference sequence). J is TRBJ2-2 and V is TRBV20-1; D remains ambiguous. Input material: memory CD4+ T cells sorted from blood. Subset indicated: CD45RA-negative fraction. This receptor was obtained from a young man in good health. CDR3 in amino acids: CSGFIGELFF. The CDR3 DNA reads as TGCAGTGGATTTATCGGGGAGCTGTTTTTT.